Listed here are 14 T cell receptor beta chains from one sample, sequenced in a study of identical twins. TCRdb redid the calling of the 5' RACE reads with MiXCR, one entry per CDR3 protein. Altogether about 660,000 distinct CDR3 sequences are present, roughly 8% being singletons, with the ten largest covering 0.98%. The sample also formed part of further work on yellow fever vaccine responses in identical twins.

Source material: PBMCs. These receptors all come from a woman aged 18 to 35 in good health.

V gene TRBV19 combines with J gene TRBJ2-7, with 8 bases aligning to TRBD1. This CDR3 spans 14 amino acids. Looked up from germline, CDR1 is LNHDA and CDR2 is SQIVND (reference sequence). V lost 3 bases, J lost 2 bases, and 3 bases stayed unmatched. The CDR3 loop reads CASSIRTGPYEQYF. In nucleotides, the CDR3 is TGTGCCAGTAGTATCAGGACAGGGCCCTACGAGCAGTACTTC.

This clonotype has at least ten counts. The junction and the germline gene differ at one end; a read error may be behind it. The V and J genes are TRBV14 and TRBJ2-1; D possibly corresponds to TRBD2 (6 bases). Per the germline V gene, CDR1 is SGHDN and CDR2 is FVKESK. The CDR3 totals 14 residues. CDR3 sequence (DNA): TGTGCCAGCAGCACCTGGGACTCCCACAATGAGCAGTTCTTC. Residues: CASSTWDSHNEQFF.

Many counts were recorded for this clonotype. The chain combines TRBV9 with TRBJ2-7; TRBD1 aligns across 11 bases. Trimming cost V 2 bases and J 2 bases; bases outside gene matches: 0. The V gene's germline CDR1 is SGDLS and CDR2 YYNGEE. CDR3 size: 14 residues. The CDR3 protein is CASSVGQGAYEQYF. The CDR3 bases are TGTGCCAGCAGCGTGGGACAGGGGGCCTACGAGCAGTACTTC.

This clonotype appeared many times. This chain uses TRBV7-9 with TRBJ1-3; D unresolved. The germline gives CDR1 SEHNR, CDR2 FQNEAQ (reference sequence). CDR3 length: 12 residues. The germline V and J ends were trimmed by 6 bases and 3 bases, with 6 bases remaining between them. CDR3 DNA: TGTGCCAGCAGTTTTATTGGAAACACCATATATTTT. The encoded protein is CASSFIGNTIYF. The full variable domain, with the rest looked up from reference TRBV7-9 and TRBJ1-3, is DTGVSQNPRHKITKRGQNVTFRCDPISEHNRLYWYRQTLGQGPEFLTYFQNEAQLEKSRLLSDRFSAERPKGSFSTLEIQRTEQGDSAMYLCASSFIGNTIYFGEGSWLTVV.

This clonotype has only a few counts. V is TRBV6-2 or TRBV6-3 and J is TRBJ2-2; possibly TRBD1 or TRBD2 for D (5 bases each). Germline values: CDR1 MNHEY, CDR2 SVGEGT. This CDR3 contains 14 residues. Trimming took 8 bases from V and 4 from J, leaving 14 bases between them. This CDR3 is CASLRDGTTGELFF. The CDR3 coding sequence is TGTGCCAGCCTCCGGGACGGGACCACCGGGGAGCTGTTTTTT.

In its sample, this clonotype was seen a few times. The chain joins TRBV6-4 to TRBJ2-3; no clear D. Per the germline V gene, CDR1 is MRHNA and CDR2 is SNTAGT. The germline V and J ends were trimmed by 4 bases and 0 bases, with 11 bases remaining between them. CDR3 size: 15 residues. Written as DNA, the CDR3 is TGTGCCAGCAGTGCACTTTGGGCTAGCACAGATACGCAGTATTTT. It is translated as CASSALWASTDTQYF.

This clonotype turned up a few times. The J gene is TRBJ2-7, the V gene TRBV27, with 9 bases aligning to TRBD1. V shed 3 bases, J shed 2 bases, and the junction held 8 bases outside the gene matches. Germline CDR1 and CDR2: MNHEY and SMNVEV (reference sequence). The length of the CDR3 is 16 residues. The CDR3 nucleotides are TGTGCCAGCAGTTTTTCCCTCCGGACAGGGGCCTACGAGCAGTACTTC. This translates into CASSFSLRTGAYEQYF.

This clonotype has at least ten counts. Here the CDR3 DNA reads TGTGCCAGCAGTCCCGTAGCGGGAGGATTCTATAAGTTCTTC. The encoded protein is CASSPVAGGFYKFF. This chain connects TRBV27 to TRBJ2-1; 10 nucleotides agree with TRBD2. This CDR3 contains 14 residues. Looked up from germline, CDR1 is MNHEY and CDR2 is SMNVEV (reference sequence). The V segment lost 5 bases and the J segment 14 bases; nucleotides outside the gene matches: 12.

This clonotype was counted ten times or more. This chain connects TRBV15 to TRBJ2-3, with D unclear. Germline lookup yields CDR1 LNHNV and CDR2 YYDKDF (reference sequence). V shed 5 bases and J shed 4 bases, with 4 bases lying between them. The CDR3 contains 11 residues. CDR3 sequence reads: CATSGADTQYF. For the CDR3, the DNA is TGTGCCACCAGCGGGGCAGATACGCAGTATTTT.

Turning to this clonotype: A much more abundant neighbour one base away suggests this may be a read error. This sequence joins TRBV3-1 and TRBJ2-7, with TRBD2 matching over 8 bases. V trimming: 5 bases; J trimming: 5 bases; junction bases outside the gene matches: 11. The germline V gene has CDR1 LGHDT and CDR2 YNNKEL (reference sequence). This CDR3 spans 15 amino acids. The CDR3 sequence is CASSNLGTSTHEQYF. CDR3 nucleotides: TGTGCCAGCAGCAACCTTGGGACTAGTACCCACGAGCAGTACTTC.

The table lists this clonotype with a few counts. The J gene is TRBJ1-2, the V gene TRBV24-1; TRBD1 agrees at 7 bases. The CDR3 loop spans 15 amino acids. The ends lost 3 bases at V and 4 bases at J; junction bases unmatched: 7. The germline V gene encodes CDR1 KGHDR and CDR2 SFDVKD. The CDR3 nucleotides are TGTGCCACCAGTGATGCGGCCAGGGGGGCCTATGGCTACACCTTC. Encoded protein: CATSDAARGAYGYTF.

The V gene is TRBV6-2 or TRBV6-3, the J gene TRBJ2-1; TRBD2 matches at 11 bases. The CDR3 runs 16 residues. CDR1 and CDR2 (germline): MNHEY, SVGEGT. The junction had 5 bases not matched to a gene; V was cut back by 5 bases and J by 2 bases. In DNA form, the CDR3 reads TGTGCCAGCAGTGGGACTAGCGGAATTGCCTACAATGAGCAGTTCTTC. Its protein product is CASSGTSGIAYNEQFF.

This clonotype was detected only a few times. DNA for the CDR3: TGTGCCAGCAGTAGGGGGATTGAAGCTTTCTTT. Its translation: CASSRGIEAFF. The V gene is TRBV6-2 or TRBV6-3, the J gene TRBJ1-1; D might be TRBD1 (6 bases). CDR1 and CDR2 (germline): MNHEY, SVGEGT. The CDR3 consists of 11 residues. V gave up 5 bases and J gave up 7 bases, with 8 bases separating them.

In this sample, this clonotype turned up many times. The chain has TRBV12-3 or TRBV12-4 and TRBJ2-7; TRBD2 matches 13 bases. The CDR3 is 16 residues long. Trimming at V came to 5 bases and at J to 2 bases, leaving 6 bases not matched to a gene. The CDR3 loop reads CASSPRLAGGTYEQYF. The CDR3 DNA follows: TGTGCCAGCAGTCCTAGACTAGCGGGGGGCACCTACGAGCAGTACTTC.